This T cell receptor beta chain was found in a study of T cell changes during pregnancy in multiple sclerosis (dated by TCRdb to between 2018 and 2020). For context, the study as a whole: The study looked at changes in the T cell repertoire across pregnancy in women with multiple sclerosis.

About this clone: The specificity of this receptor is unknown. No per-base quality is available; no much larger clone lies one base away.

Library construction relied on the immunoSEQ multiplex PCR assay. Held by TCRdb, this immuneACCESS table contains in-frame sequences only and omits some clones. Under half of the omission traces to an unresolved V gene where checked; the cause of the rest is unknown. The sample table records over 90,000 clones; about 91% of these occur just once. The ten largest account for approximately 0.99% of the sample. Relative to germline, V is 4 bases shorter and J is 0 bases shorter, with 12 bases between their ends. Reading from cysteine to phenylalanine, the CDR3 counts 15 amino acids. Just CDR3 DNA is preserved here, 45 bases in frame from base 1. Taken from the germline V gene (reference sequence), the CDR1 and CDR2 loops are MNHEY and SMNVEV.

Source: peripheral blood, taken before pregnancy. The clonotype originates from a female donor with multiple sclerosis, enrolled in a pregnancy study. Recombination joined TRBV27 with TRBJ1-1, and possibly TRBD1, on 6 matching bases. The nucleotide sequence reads TGTGCCAGCAGTTCGTGGACAGCTATGAACACTGAAGCTTTCTTT. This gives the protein CASSSWTAMNTEAFF.